This T cell receptor (beta chain) was captured in a study of blood T cell repertoires in COVID-19. Libraries were prepared by immunoSEQ multiplex PCR; TCRdb keeps only in-frame clonotypes and omits some of them. Among some 130,000 clones listed, 70% to 85% were seen once. This CDR3 contains 12 residues. Between the trimmed V and J ends, which lost 5 bases and 3 bases, there was a span of 8 bases. Per germline, CDR1 MNHNY and CDR2 SVGAGI (reference sequence). The TCR was taken from a man aged 55 to 69 with acute or convalescent COVID-19. The specimen sequenced was peripheral blood. The chain recombines TRBV6-6 with TRBJ2-7; D is undetermined. This CDR3 reads CASSQTNYEQYF. The CDR3, as DNA: TGTGCCAGCAGTCAAACAAACTACGAGCAGTACTTC.